This T cell receptor (beta chain) was recorded in a study of metastatic and nonmetastatic thyroid tumors. From the PCR reads, TCRdb re-called clones with MiXCR. The sample records under 95,000 clones, over 8.5% being singletons. Every patient was untreated before thyroid surgery. The CDR3 is made up of 13 amino acids. The germline gives CDR1 MGHRA, CDR2 YSYEKL. Trimming at V came to 3 bases and at J to 2 bases, leaving 0 bases not matched to a gene. Sequencing input: blood. This TCR was recovered from a female donor with papillary thyroid cancer or a benign thyroid nodule (not recorded which). Some clones in this sample may be carry-over from other donors' samples. The chain is built from TRBV4-1 and TRBJ1-2, with 7 bases matching TRBD1. As DNA, the CDR3 is TGCGCCAGCAGCCAGGGACAGAACTATGGCTACACCTTC. Amino acid sequence: CASSQGQNYGYTF.